This T cell receptor beta chain was sequenced during a study of blood T cells in healthy people across ages. This CDR3 comprises 15 residues. Germline loops: CDR1 LGHNA, CDR2 YSLEER. Trimming shortened V by 2 bases and J by 2 bases, and 12 bases separated the two germline ends. PCR was performed a second time for about 6 to 11 cycles using a sample-barcoded 5' primer and a J-beta primer mix. Samples each returned at least 2.5 million CDR3-containing paired-end reads. TCRdb used MiXCR to reprocess the 5' RACE reads, holding one entry per CDR3 protein. The sample has roughly 1,500,000 distinct CDR3 sequences, roughly 45% seen once.

Sequenced: blood. The TCR comes from a young woman in good health. The chain links TRBV4-3 to TRBJ2-5; D unresolved. The CDR3 is CASSQNLWRQETQYF. CDR3 DNA: TGCGCCAGCAGCCAAAATCTCTGGCGGCAAGAGACCCAGTACTTC.